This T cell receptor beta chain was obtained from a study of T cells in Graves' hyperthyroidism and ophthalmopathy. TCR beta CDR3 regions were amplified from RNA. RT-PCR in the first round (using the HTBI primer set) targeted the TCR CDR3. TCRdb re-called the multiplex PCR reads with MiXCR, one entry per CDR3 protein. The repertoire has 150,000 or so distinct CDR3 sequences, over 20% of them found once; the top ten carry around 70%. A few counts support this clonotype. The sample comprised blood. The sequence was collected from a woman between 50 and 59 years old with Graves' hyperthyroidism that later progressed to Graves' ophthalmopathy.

DNA for the CDR3: TGCAGCGTTGCTTTTCGGACAAAAAACACCGGGGAGCTGTTTTTT. Encoded protein: CSVAFRTKNTGELFF. The V gene is TRBV29-1, the J gene TRBJ2-2; weak D call: TRBD1 (5 bases). Germline CDR1 and CDR2: SQVTM and ANQGSEA. The germline V and J ends were trimmed by 4 bases and 2 bases, with 14 bases remaining between them. The CDR3 is 15 residues long.